This TCR beta chain was sequenced in a study of blood T cell repertoires in COVID-19. Trimming took off 3 bases at V and 11 bases at J, with 12 bases between the two ends. The CDR3 loop spans 11 amino acids. Germline V lookup: CDR1 DFQATT, CDR2 SNEGSKA (reference sequence). TCRdb's table, derived via immunoSEQ multiplex PCR, lists solely in-frame clones and lacks some. Of a few hundred thousand clones detected, less than 90% appear once; the ten largest clones hold roughly 1%. All enrollees were roughly 18 to 90 years old and from roughly 26 US areas. This TCR derives from a woman aged 25 to 39 who had recovered from COVID-19. Material for sequencing was PBMCs or T cells enriched from blood (not recorded which). This sequence joins TRBV20-1 and TRBJ2-3; D is perhaps TRBD1 or TRBD2 (6 bases each). CDR3 residues: CSASGGLGQYF. CDR3 sequence (DNA): TGCAGTGCTAGTGGGGGGCTGGGGCAGTATTTT.